These 20 T cell receptor beta chains were all obtained from the same sample, sequenced in a study of cytomegalovirus exposure and HLA in healthy donors. Both 60 Vbeta primers and 13 Jbeta primers went into the PCR. The assay was immunoSEQ multiplex PCR, and TCRdb's table has in-frame clones only and misses some. The sample comprises around 150,000 clones, around 79% of which are singletons, and roughly 3.6% rests with the top ten. The sample comprised PBMCs. Receptor source: a human donor in good health.

The CDR3 loop is CASSLLGTEQETQYF. The CDR3 nucleotides are TGTGCCAGCAGCTTATTAGGGACAGAACAAGAGACCCAGTACTTC. The genes are TRBV7-2 and TRBJ2-5, with TRBD1 matching over 7 bases. J gave up 2 bases and V 2 bases, and 5 bases lay outside the gene matches. The V gene's germline CDR1 is SGHTA and CDR2 FQGNSA. The CDR3 is made up of 15 amino acids.

The chain uses TRBV7-6 and TRBJ2-3; D might be TRBD1 (5 bases). V lost 1 base and J 4 bases, leaving 12 bases between the germline ends. The CDR3 loop spans 15 amino acids. CDR1 SGHVS and CDR2 FNYEAQ come from the germline V gene. CDR3 sequence reads: CASSLGSRGADTQYF. The CDR3 DNA follows: TGTGCCAGCAGCTTAGGGTCAAGGGGCGCAGATACGCAGTATTTT.

This clone was found once. This sequence joins TRBV6-5 and TRBJ1-5, with 8 bases fitting TRBD1. The CDR3 extends over 13 amino acids. Germline V lookup: CDR1 MNHEY, CDR2 SVGAGI. V trimming: 6 bases; J trimming: 7 bases; junction bases outside the gene matches: 5. The CDR3 region has the DNA TGTGCCAGCAGACAGGGGGTGAACCAGCCCCAGCATTTT. It translates to CASRQGVNQPQHF.

This clone occurred a few times. The chain is built from TRBV6-5 and TRBJ1-4; TRBD1 is a possible D gene (5 bases). Trimming shortened V by 2 bases and J by 5 bases, and 9 bases separated the two germline ends. CDR1 and CDR2 from the germline V gene are MNHEY and SVGAGI. The CDR3 spans 14 residues. In DNA, the CDR3 is TGTGCCAGCAGTTACGGGGCGGAAAATGAAAAACTGTTTTTT. Amino acids: CASSYGAENEKLFF.

In this sample, this clone turned up once. The chain employs TRBV30 and TRBJ1-2, with unresolved D. The V gene's germline CDR1 is GTSNPN and CDR2 SVGIG (reference sequence). Trimming cost V 0 bases and J 0 bases, with 8 bases left between them. The CDR3 is made up of 14 amino acids. In nucleotides, the CDR3 is TGTGCCTGGAGTGTTCCCATTTCTAACTATGGCTACACCTTC. This encodes CAWSVPISNYGYTF. Using reference TRBV30 and TRBJ1-2 for the parts outside the CDR3, the full variable domain is SQTIHQWPATLVQPVGSPLSLECTVEGTSNPNLYWYRQAAGRGLQLLFYSVGIGQISSEVPQNLSASRPQDRQFILSSKKLLLSDSGFYLCAWSVPISNYGYTFGSGTRLTVV.

The chain couples TRBV5-1 to TRBJ2-1; possibly TRBD2 for D (6 bases). V lost 5 bases and J lost 9, with 24 bases in between. The CDR3 covers 16 residues. Germline V gene sequence: CDR1 SGHRS, CDR2 YFSETQ. CDR3 region: CASRSGEVYTSGEQFF. CDR3 DNA sequence: TGCGCCAGCAGATCGGGAGAGGTATATACATCAGGTGAGCAGTTCTTC.

V is TRBV7-6 and J is TRBJ2-7; the D is unclear. This CDR3 has 14 amino acids. Trimming removed 1 base at V and 1 base at J, with 8 bases between. Germline loops: CDR1 SGHVS, CDR2 FNYEAQ. The DNA for the CDR3 is TGTGCCAGCAGCTTAGGGCAGTATTCCTACGAGCAGTACTTC. Protein: CASSLGQYSYEQYF.

The V and J genes are TRBV7-9 and TRBJ1-2; TRBD1 might be the D (5 bases). The V gene's germline CDR1 is SEHNR and CDR2 FQNEAQ (reference sequence). This CDR3 contains 13 residues. Trimming removed 1 base at V and 8 bases at J, with 11 bases between. The CDR3 loop reads CASSLDRGGGYTF. CDR3 nucleotide sequence: TGTGCCAGCAGCTTAGATAGGGGAGGAGGCTACACCTTC.

J is TRBJ2-3 and V is TRBV7-9; 7 bases map to TRBD2. Germline V gives CDR1 SEHNR, CDR2 FQNEAQ (reference sequence). CDR3 length: 16 amino acids. Trimming at V came to 0 bases and at J to 2 bases, leaving 5 bases not matched to a gene. The CDR3 here is CASSLAERGPTDTQYF. The CDR3 DNA sequence: TGTGCCAGCAGCTTAGCGGAGCGGGGCCCCACAGATACGCAGTATTTT.

This clone appeared a single time. This sequence joins TRBV29-1 and TRBJ1-1, with D unresolved. Trimming shortened V by 7 bases and J by 4 bases, and 22 bases separated the two germline ends. Germline loops: CDR1 SQVTM, CDR2 ANQGSEA. The CDR3 sequence is 15 residues long. In DNA, the CDR3 is TGCAGCGCACTAAGTCCGCTCCGGGGAAGCACTGAAGCTTTCTTT. Its protein is CSALSPLRGSTEAFF.

This sequence joins TRBV28 and TRBJ1-5; D perhaps matches TRBD1 (6 bases). The germline gives CDR1 MDHEN, CDR2 SYDVKM. The V end lost 5 bases, the J end lost 0 bases, and 20 bases lay between the germline ends. The CDR3 length is 18 residues. In nucleotides, the CDR3 is TGTGCCAGCAGTACAGGGTCGGGAATTCCATATAGCAATCAGCCCCAGCATTTT. Amino acids: CASSTGSGIPYSNQPQHF.

This chain links TRBV7-2 with TRBJ2-7; perhaps TRBD2 as D (5 bases). CDR3 size: 15 residues. V lost 1 base and J 2 bases, leaving 12 bases between the germline ends. Per the germline V gene, CDR1 is SGHTA and CDR2 is FQGNSA. As DNA, the CDR3 is TGTGCCAGCAGCTTAGGTTCTAGCTTTGCCTACGAGCAGTACTTC. This codes for CASSLGSSFAYEQYF.

This clone appeared a few times. This chain uses TRBV6-1 with TRBJ2-7; TRBD1 matches at 7 bases. The V gene end was trimmed by 7 bases and the J gene end by 3 bases; junction bases not matched to a gene: 6. The CDR3 extends over 13 amino acids. Germline loops: CDR1 MNHNS, CDR2 SASEGT. CDR3: CASKLTGNYEQYF. In DNA form, the CDR3 reads TGTGCCAGCAAATTGACAGGGAACTACGAGCAGTACTTC.

Here the CDR3 reads CASSYDRGQGNTIYF. Here the CDR3 DNA reads TGTGCCAGCAGTTACGACAGGGGGCAAGGAAACACCATATATTTT. The chain recombines TRBV6-6 with TRBJ1-3; 10 positions match TRBD1. The CDR3 is made up of 15 amino acids. Germline V gives CDR1 MNHNY, CDR2 SVGAGI (reference sequence). Trimming took 2 bases from V and 4 from J; bases not matched to a gene: 2.

The chain joins TRBV30 to TRBJ1-5; no clear D. V was clipped by 2 bases and J by 0 bases, with 5 bases between them. The CDR3 is made up of 13 amino acids. In germline, CDR1 is GTSNPN, CDR2 SVGIG (reference sequence). CDR3 sequence: CAWSRDSNQPQHF. The CDR3 DNA sequence: TGTGCCTGGAGTCGGGATAGCAATCAGCCCCAGCATTTT. Using reference TRBV30 and TRBJ1-5 for the parts outside the CDR3, the full variable domain is SQTIHQWPATLVQPVGSPLSLECTVEGTSNPNLYWYRQAAGRGLQLLFYSVGIGQISSEVPQNLSASRPQDRQFILSSKKLLLSDSGFYLCAWSRDSNQPQHFGDGTRLSIL.

This clone appeared a few times. The chain links TRBV4-1 to TRBJ1-1; no clear D gene. The CDR3 is made up of 15 amino acids. Germline loops: CDR1 MGHRA, CDR2 YSYEKL. Trimming pared 1 base from V and 4 bases from J, leaving 13 bases between. This chain's CDR3 is CASSQVFMSPTEAFF. DNA for the CDR3: TGCGCCAGCAGCCAAGTCTTTATGAGCCCCACTGAAGCTTTCTTT.

V usage is TRBV4-2 and J usage is TRBJ1-6, with D possibly being TRBD1 (6 bases). Per the germline V gene, CDR1 is LGHNA and CDR2 is YNFKEQ. This CDR3 has 18 amino acids. V was clipped by 0 bases and J by 9 bases, with 21 bases between them. The CDR3 DNA follows: TGTGCCAGCAGCCAAGAAGGGGGTGTCGGCATTGGCGTTTCACCCCTCCACTTT. This gives the protein CASSQEGGVGIGVSPLHF.

This clone was seen only once. Other DNA sequences in this sample translate to the same CDR3. CDR3: CASSPTGYEQYF. The CDR3 DNA is TGTGCCAGCAGTCCGACAGGGTACGAGCAGTACTTC. The V gene is TRBV27, the J gene TRBJ2-7; TRBD1 matches 7 bases. Trimming at V came to 5 bases and at J to 4 bases, leaving 2 bases not matched to a gene. From germline, CDR1 is MNHEY and CDR2 SMNVEV (reference sequence). The CDR3 sequence is 12 residues long.

The rearrangement uses TRBV7-9 and TRBJ2-7; 8 bases align to TRBD1. The ends lost 3 bases at V and 6 bases at J; junction bases unmatched: 7. Germline V gene lookup returns CDR1 SEHNR and CDR2 FQNEAQ (reference sequence). CDR3 length: 14 residues. CDR3 DNA: TGTGCCAGCAGCTTGGGGACCGACAGGGGCGAGCAGTACTTC. As protein: CASSLGTDRGEQYF.

The chain couples TRBV7-9 to TRBJ1-6; 10 bases match TRBD1. This CDR3 region has 15 residues. The germline V gene has CDR1 SEHNR and CDR2 FQNEAQ (reference sequence). The ends lost 4 bases at V and 8 bases at J; junction bases unmatched: 5. DNA for the CDR3: TGTGCCAGCAGCTCCCAGACAGGGGGCGATTCACCCCTCCACTTT. It translates to CASSSQTGGDSPLHF.